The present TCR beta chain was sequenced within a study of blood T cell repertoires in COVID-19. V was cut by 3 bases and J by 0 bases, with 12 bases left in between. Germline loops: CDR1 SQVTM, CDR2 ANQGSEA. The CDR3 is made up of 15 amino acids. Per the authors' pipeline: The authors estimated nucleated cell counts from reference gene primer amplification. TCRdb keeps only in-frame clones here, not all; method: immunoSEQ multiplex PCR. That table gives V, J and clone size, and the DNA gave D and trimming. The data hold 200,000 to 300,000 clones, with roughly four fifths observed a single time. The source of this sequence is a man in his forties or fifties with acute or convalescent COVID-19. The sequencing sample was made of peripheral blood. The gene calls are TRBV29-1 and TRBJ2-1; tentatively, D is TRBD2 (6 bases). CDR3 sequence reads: CSVEAGQSSYNEQFF. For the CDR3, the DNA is TGCAGCGTTGAGGCGGGGCAAAGCTCCTACAATGAGCAGTTCTTC.